What follows is one T cell receptor beta chain and its context. This entry belongs to a study of blood T cell repertoires in COVID-19. Study-level information: Samples representing acute and convalescent COVID-19 were sourced from the United States, Italy and Spain. PBMCs, B-cell-depleted T cells, or T cells were the source of the cDNA or gDNA that made up the material.

CDR1 and CDR2 from the germline V gene are LNHDA and SQIVND (reference sequence). The V and J ends lost 4 bases and 2 bases, in that order; junction bases with no gene match: 3. The CDR3 contains 15 residues. Per the original data handling: Nucleated cell number was recorded as an estimate derived from reference gene primer amplification. Data came from immunoSEQ multiplex PCR; TCRdb stores just in-frame clones and leaves some out. V and J calls and clone size are as listed in that table; D and trimming were resolved from the DNA. The table shows some 73,000 clones, with 70% to 90% occurring only once.

This rearrangement joins TRBV19 to TRBJ2-5; TRBD2 matches 11 bases. Sequencing was performed on peripheral blood. The source is a man in his forties or fifties with COVID-19, enrolled during active disease. As DNA, the CDR3 is TGTGCCAGTAGTACCATAGCGGGAGGGCAAGAGACCCAGTACTTC. This sequence encodes CASSTIAGGQETQYF.